What follows is one TCR beta chain and its context. Its antigen is currently unknown. Other DNA sequences from this sample encode an identical CDR3 as well. The data belong to a study of radiation and T cells in renal cell carcinoma. This CDR3 comprises 13 residues. Germline values: CDR1 SGHRS, CDR2 YFSETQ. V gave up 0 bases and J gave up 8 bases; unmatched junction bases: 2. Here immunoSEQ multiplex PCR was the method, and the copy in TCRdb shows in-frame clones only, minus some. There are 150,000 or so clones in the sample; about nine tenths occur only once, and about 11% lies in the top ten. Time point meaning: blood 4 weeks post-SBRT, at nephrectomy. Treatment: 15 Gy SBRT to primary tumor, nephrectomy 4 weeks later. Nephrectomy followed 15 Gy stereotactic body radiation by 4 weeks. Study-level points and caveats: In blood, top tumor clones expanded by 2 weeks, shrinking by 4.

The receptor comes from a woman in her fifties or sixties with renal cell carcinoma. The rearrangement uses TRBV5-1 and TRBJ1-2; TRBD1 aligns across 9 bases. The sequencing here drew on blood, taken from a patient whose treatment included radiotherapy and nephrectomy. CDR3 DNA sequence: TGCGCCAGCAGCTTGGGACAGGGGGACGGCTACACCTTC. Translating it yields CASSLGQGDGYTF. The whole variable domain, filled in from reference TRBV5-1 and TRBJ1-2, reads KAGVTQTPRYLIKTRGQQVTLSCSPISGHRSVSWYQQTPGQGLQFLFEYFSETQRNKGNFPGRFSGRQFSNSRSEMNVSTLELGDSALYLCASSLGQGDGYTFGSGTRLTVV.